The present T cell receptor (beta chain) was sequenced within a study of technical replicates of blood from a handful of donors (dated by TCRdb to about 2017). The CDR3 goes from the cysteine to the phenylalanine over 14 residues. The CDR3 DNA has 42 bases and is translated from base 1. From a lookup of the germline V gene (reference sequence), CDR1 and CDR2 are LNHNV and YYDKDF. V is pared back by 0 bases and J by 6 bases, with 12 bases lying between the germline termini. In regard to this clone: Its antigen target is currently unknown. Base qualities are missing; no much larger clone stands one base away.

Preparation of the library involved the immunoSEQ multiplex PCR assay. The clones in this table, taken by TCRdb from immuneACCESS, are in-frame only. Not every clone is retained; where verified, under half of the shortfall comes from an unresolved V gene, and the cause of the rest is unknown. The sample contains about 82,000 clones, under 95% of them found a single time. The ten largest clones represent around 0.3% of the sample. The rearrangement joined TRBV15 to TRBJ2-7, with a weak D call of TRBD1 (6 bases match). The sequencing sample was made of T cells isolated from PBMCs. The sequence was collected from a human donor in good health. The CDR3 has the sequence CATSRDGTGSEQYF. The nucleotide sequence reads TGTGCCACCAGCAGAGATGGCACAGGGAGCGAGCAGTACTTC.